A single sample gave rise to the 9 T cell receptor beta chains below, sequenced in a study of immune evolution from preneoplasia to lung adenocarcinoma. Some clones are missing from TCRdb's copy, which holds only in-frame ones; the method was immunoSEQ multiplex PCR. The sample gives 8,000 to 8,500 clones, 60% to 80% of which show up once; 7.9% is in the top ten. What was sequenced was FFPE adjacent normal lung tissue. The receptors originated from a person aged 55-79 years with lung adenocarcinoma.

This clone was seen just once. The genes are TRBV6-6 and TRBJ2-7; 8 bases fit TRBD1. The CDR3 is made up of 14 amino acids. CDR1 is MNHNY and CDR2 is SVGAGI in the germline V gene (reference sequence). The V and J ends lost 2 bases and 4 bases, in that order; junction bases with no gene match: 4. The CDR3 sequence: CASSYGTGGYEQYF. In DNA, the CDR3 is TGTGCCAGCAGTTACGGGACAGGAGGTTACGAGCAGTACTTC.

This clone is termed medium-sized (0.01 to 0.1%). The chain employs TRBV29-1 and TRBJ2-7, with 9 nucleotides matching TRBD1. Germline values: CDR1 SQVTM, CDR2 ANQGSEA. V shed 4 bases and J 3 bases; nucleotides not matched to a gene: 7. This CDR3 region has 14 residues. This CDR3 is CSVVPGQGFYEQYF. CDR3 bases: TGCAGCGTTGTTCCGGGACAGGGTTTCTACGAGCAGTACTTC.

J is TRBJ1-1 and V is TRBV7-9, with D tentatively TRBD1 (5 bases). This CDR3 has 13 amino acids. V lost 3 bases and J 3 bases, leaving 8 bases between the germline ends. CDR1 is SEHNR and CDR2 is FQNEAQ in the germline V gene (reference sequence). CDR3 DNA sequence: TGTGCCAGCAGCTTGACAGCGGACACTGAAGCTTTCTTT. As protein: CASSLTADTEAFF.

The chain combines TRBV19 with TRBJ1-5; D call uncertain. The germline V and J ends were trimmed by 7 bases and 5 bases, with 24 bases remaining between them. The CDR3 covers 17 residues. In germline, CDR1 is LNHDA, CDR2 SQIVND (reference sequence). Here the CDR3 reads CASNSRTVSLGDQPQHF. The CDR3 DNA follows: TGTGCCAGTAATTCCAGGACGGTCTCCCTTGGCGATCAGCCCCAGCATTTT.

This sequence joins TRBV27 and TRBJ2-7; D possibly corresponds to TRBD1 (5 bases). This CDR3 is 13 amino acids long. Trimming shortened V by 3 bases and J by 6 bases, and 12 bases separated the two germline ends. Germline V gene lookup returns CDR1 MNHEY and CDR2 SMNVEV (reference sequence). As DNA, the CDR3 is TGTGCCAGCAGTTTTAGCCCGGACACCGAGCAGTACTTC. Protein product: CASSFSPDTEQYF.

This clone has more than one count but fewer than ten. The gene calls are TRBV27 and TRBJ1-1; weak D call: TRBD1 (6 bases). The CDR3 totals 17 residues. Trimming took 5 bases from V and 1 from J, leaving 20 bases between them. Germline V gene lookup returns CDR1 MNHEY and CDR2 SMNVEV (reference sequence). The CDR3 is CASSPWDNGGANTEAFF. CDR3 DNA: TGTGCCAGCAGTCCCTGGGACAACGGAGGGGCGAACACTGAAGCTTTCTTT.

This chain joins TRBV27 and TRBJ1-2, with 10 bases fitting TRBD1. J gave up 3 bases and V 6 bases, and 4 bases lay outside the gene matches. This CDR3 spans 14 amino acids. The V gene's germline CDR1 is MNHEY and CDR2 SMNVEV (reference sequence). The CDR3 loop reads CASRKGTGDYGYTF. The CDR3 DNA reads TGTGCCAGCAGGAAAGGGACAGGGGACTATGGCTACACCTTC.

V and J are TRBV28 and TRBJ1-1; possible D gene TRBD1, 6 bases. From germline, CDR1 is MDHEN and CDR2 SYDVKM. Trimming took off 1 base at V and 6 bases at J, with 15 bases between the two ends. The CDR3 sequence is 15 residues long. CDR3 sequence: CASSLFRGALAEAFF. The CDR3 nucleotides read TGTGCCAGCAGTTTATTCCGGGGGGCGTTGGCTGAAGCTTTCTTT.

The rearrangement joins TRBV29-1 to TRBJ2-7; no reliable D call. CDR3 size: 11 residues. Germline assignment: CDR1 SQVTM and CDR2 ANQGSEA. Trimming took 4 bases from V and 0 from J, leaving 4 bases between them. The CDR3 is CSVVSSYEQYF. CDR3 DNA: TGCAGCGTTGTTTCCTCCTACGAGCAGTACTTC.